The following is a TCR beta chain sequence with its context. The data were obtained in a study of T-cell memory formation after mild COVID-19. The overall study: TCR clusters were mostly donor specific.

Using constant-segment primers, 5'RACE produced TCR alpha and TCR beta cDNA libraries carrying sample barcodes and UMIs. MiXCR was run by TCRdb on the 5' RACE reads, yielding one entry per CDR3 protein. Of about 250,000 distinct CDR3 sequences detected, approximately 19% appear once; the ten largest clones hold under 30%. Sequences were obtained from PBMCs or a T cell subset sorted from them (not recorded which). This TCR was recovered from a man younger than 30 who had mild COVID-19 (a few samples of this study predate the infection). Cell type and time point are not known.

The CDR3 loop reads CASDGVARADTQYF. In nucleotides, the CDR3 is TGTGCCTCCGACGGGGTAGCACGGGCAGATACGCAGTATTTT. The genes are TRBV2 and TRBJ2-3; D is possibly TRBD2 (5 bases). Germline assignment: CDR1 SNHLY and CDR2 FYNNEI. Trimming stripped 11 bases from V and 4 bases from J, with 19 bases between. The CDR3 loop spans 14 amino acids.